The present entry profiles one T cell receptor (beta chain) with its context. The antigen is not known. The sample originates from a study of cytomegalovirus exposure and HLA in healthy donors. Study-level points and caveats: According to an earlier analysis, most TCR beta V segments yielded productive rearrangements about 87% or about 30% of the time.

The length of the CDR3 is 15 residues. Germline CDR1 and CDR2: SNHLY and FYNNEI. V gave up 0 bases and J gave up 0 bases, with 9 bases separating them. Researchers ran the PCR with 60 Vbeta and 13 Jbeta primers. Measured with immunoSEQ multiplex PCR; TCRdb has only the in-frame clones, and not every one. The sample yields about 60,000 clones, about 82% seen once. Material: PBMCs. The chain has TRBV2 and TRBJ2-7; D perhaps matches TRBD2 (5 bases). The sequence was collected from a woman in her thirties in good health and CMV-seronegative. The CDR3 reads CASSEAGLASYEQYF. As DNA, the CDR3 is TGTGCCAGCAGTGAAGCTGGGCTAGCCTCCTACGAGCAGTACTTC.